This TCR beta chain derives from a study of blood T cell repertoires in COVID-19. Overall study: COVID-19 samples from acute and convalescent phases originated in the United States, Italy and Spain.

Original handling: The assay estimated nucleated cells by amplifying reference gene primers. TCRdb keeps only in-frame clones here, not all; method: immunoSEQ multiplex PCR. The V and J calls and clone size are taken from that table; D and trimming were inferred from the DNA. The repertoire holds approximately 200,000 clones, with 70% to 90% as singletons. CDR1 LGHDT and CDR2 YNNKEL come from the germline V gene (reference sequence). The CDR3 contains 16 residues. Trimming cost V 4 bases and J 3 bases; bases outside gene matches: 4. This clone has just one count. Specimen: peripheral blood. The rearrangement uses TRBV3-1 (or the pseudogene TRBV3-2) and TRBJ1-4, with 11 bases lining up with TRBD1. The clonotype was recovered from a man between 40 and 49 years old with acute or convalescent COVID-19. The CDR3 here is CASSRTGGRANEKLFF. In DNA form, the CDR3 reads TGTGCCAGCAGCCGGACAGGGGGCAGGGCTAATGAAAAACTGTTTTTT.